Sequencing of this TCR beta chain was carried out in a study of T cell responses to AZD1222 COVID-19 vaccine. The assay was immunoSEQ multiplex PCR, and TCRdb's table has in-frame clones only and misses some. The table records over 50,000 clones, approximately 84% of them present only once. The CDR3 covers 14 residues. J lost 4 bases, V lost 10 bases, and 10 bases had no gene match. Germline-derived CDR1 and CDR2 are WSHSY and SAAADI. The sample here was peripheral blood, taken on day 0 of AZD1222 vaccination. This rearrangement joins TRBV10-2 to TRBJ1-5; 7 bases agree with TRBD1. This sequence originates from an adult in good health. CDR3 loop: CATADRAGNQPQHF. The CDR3 DNA sequence: TGCGCCACTGCCGACAGGGCTGGAAATCAGCCCCAGCATTTT.